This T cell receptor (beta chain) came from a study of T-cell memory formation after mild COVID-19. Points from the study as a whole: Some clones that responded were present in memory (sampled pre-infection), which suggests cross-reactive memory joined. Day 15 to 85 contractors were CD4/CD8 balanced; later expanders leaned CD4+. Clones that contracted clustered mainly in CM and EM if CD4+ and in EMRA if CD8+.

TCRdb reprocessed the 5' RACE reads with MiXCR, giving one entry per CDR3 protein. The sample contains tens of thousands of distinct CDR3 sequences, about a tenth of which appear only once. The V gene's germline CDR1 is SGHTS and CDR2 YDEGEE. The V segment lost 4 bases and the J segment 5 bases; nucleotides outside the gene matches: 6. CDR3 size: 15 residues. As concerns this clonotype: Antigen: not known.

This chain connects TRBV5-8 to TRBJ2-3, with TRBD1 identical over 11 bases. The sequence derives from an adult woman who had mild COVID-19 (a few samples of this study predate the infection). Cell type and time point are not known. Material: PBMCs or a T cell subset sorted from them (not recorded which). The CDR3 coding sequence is TGTGCCAGCAGCCGAGGACAGGGGGCCGGAGATACGCAGTATTTT. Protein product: CASSRGQGAGDTQYF.